This is a list of T cell receptor beta chains from one sample in a study of cytomegalovirus exposure and HLA in healthy donors. Data came from immunoSEQ multiplex PCR; TCRdb stores just in-frame clones and leaves some out. The sample gives 150,000 to 200,000 clones, around four fifths of which show up once; roughly 7% is in the top ten. The source material was PBMCs. These receptors originate from a male donor in good health and CMV-seropositive. The conserved cysteine and the conserved F or W are not part of the CDR3 here.

V	J	CDR3
TRBV7-6	TRBJ2-2	ASNTRYSGELF
TRBV27	TRBJ1-1	ASSSQFRQQNTEAF
TRBV5-6	TRBJ2-2	ASSFNMNTGELF
TRBV30	TRBJ1-1	AWTLNGAEVYTEAF
TRBV5-1	TRBJ2-7	ASSWTGDPYEQY
TRBV2	TRBJ2-7	ASSPDRGEQY
TRBV5-1	TRBJ2-5	ASSFWGTVVRETQY
TRBV5-4	TRBJ2-5	ASSSSGTGETQY
TRBV5-1	TRBJ1-2	ASSLMAGVQGGGYT
TRBV5-4	TRBJ2-3	ASSPRLGTDTQY
TRBV19	TRBJ1-5	ASSARRGRNQPQH
TRBV2	TRBJ1-1	ASRAGQMNTEAF
TRBV5-4	TRBJ1-3	ASSDRGDGNTIY
TRBV7-2	TRBJ1-3	ASSPPVGGRSGNTIY
TRBV5-1	-	ASRDGGKDEQY
TRBV15	TRBJ1-5	ATSSDYGPINQPQH
TRBV9	TRBJ2-5	ASSVGQGAQY
TRBV18	TRBJ1-4	ASSKNRAQDNEKLF
TRBV11-2	TRBJ1-1	ASSLGSLAYTEAF
TRBV4-2	TRBJ2-7	ASSHDGAGGAYEQY
TRBV5-6	TRBJ1-5	ASSSRGFNQPQH
TRBV6-1	TRBJ1-1	ASSEGQNTEAF
TRBV9	TRBJ2-1	ASSAGTSGGLYNEQF
TRBV6-6	TRBJ1-1	ASTFRGSGENTEAF
TRBV29-1	TRBJ1-4	SVEGPVPGKLF
TRBV15	TRBJ1-2	ATSRGGDRNMNGYT
TRBV7-6	TRBJ2-7	ASSLARSGRSYEQY
TRBV18	TRBJ1-2	ASSPRPPETGGYGYT
TRBV7-9	TRBJ2-7	ASSPRGRNSYEQY
TRBV7-2	TRBJ2-1	ASSHLAGGGYNEQF
TRBV7-6	TRBJ1-4	ASSSVPGNEKLF
TRBV7-3	TRBJ1-1	ASNIPGENTEAF
TRBV9	TRBJ2-3	ASSPRTVSGGPDTQY
TRBV11-2	TRBJ2-7	ASSLRLATTYEQY
TRBV7-9	TRBJ1-4	ASSLAGPTNEKLF
TRBV19	TRBJ1-1	ASSAGTGGTEAF